This paragraph reports one TCR beta chain. Antigen specificity is unknown. The entry originates in a study of identifying expanded T cells in peripheral blood. Whole-study results and caveats: About 1.3 clones differed between technical replicates, versus around 15 and 19 over time. Across healthy donors, higher total template counts meant significantly greater two-week count variance.

Healthy donors had no documented immune events, such as infections, while sampled. Clones were read by immunoSEQ multiplex PCR, and TCRdb kept only the in-frame ones, dropping some. Among approximately 110,000 clones, approximately 90% were seen once, and the ten largest hold 7% to 9%. The V end lost 2 bases, the J end lost 12 bases, and 16 bases lay between the germline ends. Germline loops: CDR1 SQVTM, CDR2 ANQGSEA. This CDR3 has 13 residues. J is TRBJ1-4 and V is TRBV29-1, with D maybe TRBD1 (5 bases). What was sequenced was blood. This receptor was obtained from a person aged 18-70 years in good health. As DNA, the CDR3 is TGCAGCGTTGAACTACGCCTTCGAGGGGAACTGTTTTTT. Amino acid sequence: CSVELRLRGELFF.